The 30 T cell receptor beta chains given below trace back to one sample, sequenced in a study of blood T cell repertoires in COVID-19. TCRdb's copy holds only in-frame clones and misses some; the assay was immunoSEQ multiplex PCR. The sample gives tens of thousands of clones, 80% to 90% of which show up once; about 13% is in the top ten. Sequencing was carried out using peripheral blood. These receptors all stem from a human donor with active COVID-19. The donor label of this sample is uncertain.

CDR3 coding DNA: TGTGCCAGTAACCAGGAGCGGAACTTCAATGAGCAGTTCTTC. Amino acid sequence: CASNQERNFNEQFF. V and J are TRBV19 and TRBJ2-1; possibly TRBD2 for D (5 bases). Per germline, CDR1 LNHDA and CDR2 SQIVND (reference sequence). Trimming pared 7 bases from V and 6 bases from J, leaving 16 bases between. The length of the CDR3 is 14 residues.

This rearrangement joins TRBV29-1 to TRBJ2-1; D perhaps matches TRBD1 (5 bases). The germline CDR1 and CDR2 sequences are SQVTM and ANQGSEA. Trimming removed 2 bases at V and 9 bases at J, with 11 bases between. The CDR3 spans 12 residues. CDR3 coding DNA: TGCAGCGTTGAAACGGGTAGGGGTGAGCAGTTCTTC. Translated, it gives CSVETGRGEQFF.

The rearrangement uses TRBV4-1 and TRBJ2-1, with TRBD2 matching 9 bases. Germline CDR1 reads MGHRA; CDR2 reads YSYEKL. The CDR3 extends over 16 amino acids. V dropped 1 base and J dropped 0; count of bases not matched to a gene: 1. The CDR3 DNA sequence: TGCGCCAGCAGCCAAGGGCGGGGGGGCTCCTACAATGAGCAGTTCTTC. This sequence encodes CASSQGRGGSYNEQFF.

V gene TRBV29-1 combines with J gene TRBJ1-5; 8 nucleotides match TRBD1. Germline values: CDR1 SQVTM, CDR2 ANQGSEA. Trimming cost V 4 bases and J 4 bases; bases outside gene matches: 3. The CDR3 totals 13 residues. The CDR3: CSVVDRANQPQHF. CDR3 nucleotides: TGCAGCGTTGTGGACAGGGCTAATCAGCCCCAGCATTTT.

The chain employs TRBV7-9 and TRBJ2-7, with 10 bases lining up with TRBD2. V was pared by 1 base and J by 6 bases, with 9 bases of the junction left unmatched. Germline lookup yields CDR1 SEHNR and CDR2 FQNEAQ (reference sequence). There are 16 residues in the CDR3. Here the CDR3 reads CASSLDLAGAHPEQYF. In DNA, the CDR3 is TGTGCCAGCAGCTTAGACCTAGCGGGAGCGCACCCCGAGCAGTACTTC.

This clone came up a few times. This chain uses TRBV5-4 with TRBJ1-2; TRBD1 aligns across 9 bases. Germline V CDR1 and CDR2: SGHNT, YYREEE (reference sequence). V lost 1 base, J lost 4 bases, and 2 bases stayed unmatched. The CDR3 totals 14 residues. The CDR3 DNA reads TGTGCCAGCAGCTTGCAGACAGGGGGCTATGGCTACACCTTC. This encodes CASSLQTGGYGYTF.

CDR3 in amino acids: CASSSLAGGMGDEQFF. The DNA for the CDR3 is TGTGCCAGCAGCTCCCTAGCGGGGGGAATGGGTGATGAGCAGTTCTTC. V gene TRBV5-4 combines with J gene TRBJ2-1; 11 nucleotides agree with TRBD2. This CDR3 has 16 residues. The ends lost 3 bases at V and 8 bases at J; junction bases unmatched: 10. Per the germline V gene, CDR1 is SGHNT and CDR2 is YYREEE (reference sequence).

The chain employs TRBV10-3 and TRBJ1-5, with a weak D call TRBD1 (5 bases). The germline V gene has CDR1 ENHRY and CDR2 SYGVKD. The CDR3 consists of 14 residues. Trimming left V 7 bases short and J 6 bases short, with 16 bases between. DNA for the CDR3: TGTGCCATCAATACGGCAGGGCAAGGTCAGCCCCAGCATTTT. It encodes CAINTAGQGQPQHF.

The CDR3 here is CASTRTSGADTQYF. CDR3 DNA: TGTGCCAGCACCAGGACTAGCGGGGCAGATACGCAGTATTTT. V usage is TRBV3-1 (or the pseudogene TRBV3-2) and J usage is TRBJ2-3; 12 nucleotides agree with TRBD2. Germline values: CDR1 LGHDT, CDR2 YNNKEL (reference sequence). The CDR3 has 14 amino acids. V gave up 7 bases and J gave up 4 bases; unmatched junction bases: 3.

The chain recombines TRBV3-1 (or the pseudogene TRBV3-2) with TRBJ2-2, with TRBD2 identical over 11 bases. Germline V gene lookup returns CDR1 LGHDT and CDR2 YNNKEL (reference sequence). This CDR3 has 21 amino acids. Trimming took 2 bases from V and 3 from J; bases not matched to a gene: 17. CDR3 DNA sequence: TGTGCCAGCAGCCAAAACCCCCAATGGGGTAGCGGGGGGGCCCACACCGGGGAGCTGTTTTTT. Amino acids: CASSQNPQWGSGGAHTGELFF.

The chain couples TRBV5-1 to TRBJ1-5; 9 bases map to TRBD1. The V gene end was trimmed by 3 bases and the J gene end by 1 base; junction bases not matched to a gene: 2. Germline CDR1 reads SGHRS; CDR2 reads YFSETQ. This CDR3 contains 15 residues. CDR3 sequence (DNA): TGCGCCAGCAGCTCCGGGACAGGGAGCAATCAGCCCCAGCATTTT. Translating gives CASSSGTGSNQPQHF.

The rearrangement uses TRBV19 and TRBJ1-1; 10 positions agree with TRBD1. Per germline, CDR1 LNHDA and CDR2 SQIVND (reference sequence). The CDR3 has 14 amino acids. After removal of 11 bases from V and 7 bases from J, the junction contained 13 bases not matched to a gene. CDR3 protein: CAGPRKDRGDEAFF. The CDR3, as DNA: TGTGCCGGCCCCCGTAAGGACAGGGGGGATGAAGCTTTCTTT. Together with reference TRBV19 and TRBJ1-1, the CDR3 gives the full variable domain: DGGITQSPKYLFRKEGQNVTLSCEQNLNHDAMYWYRQDPGQGLRLIYYSQIVNDFQKGDIAEGYSVSREKKESFPLTVTSAQKNPTAFYLCAGPRKDRGDEAFFGQGTRLTVV.

The V gene is TRBV29-1, the J gene TRBJ1-1; the match to TRBD1 covers 8 bases. The CDR3 runs to 11 residues. From germline, CDR1 is SQVTM and CDR2 ANQGSEA. J gave up 11 bases and V 5 bases, and 7 bases lay outside the gene matches. CDR3 residues: CSVPRGQMAFF. Here the CDR3 DNA reads TGCAGCGTTCCCAGGGGGCAGATGGCTTTCTTT.

The rearrangement joins TRBV28 to TRBJ1-6; TRBD1 aligns across 7 bases. The CDR3 runs 14 residues. Germline V gene data show CDR1 as MDHEN and CDR2 as SYDVKM. V lost 6 bases and J lost 5; bases outside the gene matches: 4. The CDR3 loop reads CASRPGQHNSPLHF. The CDR3 nucleotides read TGTGCCAGCAGACCGGGACAGCATAATTCACCCCTCCACTTT.

This clone has a single count. The chain joins TRBV11-1 to TRBJ2-1; TRBD1 is a possible D gene (6 bases). The CDR3 runs to 15 residues. Trimming removed 4 bases from V and 1 base from J, with 11 bases in between. Per germline, CDR1 SGHAT and CDR2 FQDESV (reference sequence). The CDR3 protein is CASSWTDESYNEQFF. The CDR3 DNA follows: TGTGCCAGCAGCTGGACAGATGAATCCTACAATGAGCAGTTCTTC.

Only one count was recorded for this clone. The genes are TRBV6-5 and TRBJ1-2, with 9 bases that match TRBD1. The CDR3 is 14 residues long. Trimming cost V 8 bases and J 5 bases; bases outside gene matches: 9. The germline V gene has CDR1 MNHEY and CDR2 SVGAGI. The DNA for the CDR3 is TGTGCCAGCCGTTTAACAGGGGGCCGGTATGGCTACACCTTC. It codes for CASRLTGGRYGYTF.

The rearrangement uses TRBV5-6 and TRBJ2-1; TRBD1 agrees at 11 bases. The ends lost 5 bases at V and 7 bases at J; junction bases unmatched: 5. The CDR3 has 14 residues. Per germline, CDR1 SGHDT and CDR2 YYEEEE. CDR3 region: CASRPGTGGNEQFF. CDR3 in DNA: TGTGCCAGCAGACCCGGGACAGGGGGAAATGAGCAGTTCTTC.

V is TRBV7-9 and J is TRBJ2-7, with TRBD1 matching over 11 bases. Trimming removed 4 bases from V and 3 bases from J; junction bases left unmatched: 17. Looked up from germline, CDR1 is SEHNR and CDR2 is FQNEAQ (reference sequence). This CDR3 comprises 19 residues. Here the CDR3 DNA reads TGTGCCAGCAGCTCGACCAGGGTTTCCGGGACAGGGGGACTCTACGAGCAGTACTTC. It translates to CASSSTRVSGTGGLYEQYF.

This clone was detected once. The J gene is TRBJ2-2, the V gene TRBV4-1, with TRBD1 matching 10 bases. The CDR3 runs to 18 residues. V lost 4 bases, J lost 1 base, and 9 bases stayed unmatched. Per the germline V gene, CDR1 is MGHRA and CDR2 is YSYEKL. The CDR3 region is CASSLGQGSLRNTGELFF. The CDR3 DNA reads TGCGCCAGCAGCCTGGGACAGGGGTCACTGAGGAACACCGGGGAGCTGTTTTTT.

The chain couples TRBV5-5 to TRBJ2-6; D is unresolved. Per germline, CDR1 SGHKS and CDR2 YYEKEE (reference sequence). This CDR3 region has 13 residues. Trimming removed 6 bases at V and 0 bases at J, with 4 bases between. CDR3 bases: TGTGCCAGCACCCTCTCTGGGGCCAACGTCCTGACTTTC. Translation gives CASTLSGANVLTF.

The V call is TRBV12-5, the J call TRBJ2-3; 8 bases fit TRBD2. With 6 bases clipped from V and 4 bases from J, the junction kept 12 bases outside the gene matches. The germline V gene encodes CDR1 LGHNT and CDR2 FRNRAP. This CDR3 has 16 amino acids. CDR3 sequence (DNA): TGTGCTAGTGGATCCGGGACTAGTCTGTTTTCAGATACGCAGTATTTT. Its translation is CASGSGTSLFSDTQYF.

J is TRBJ1-5 and V is TRBV5-6; D is possibly TRBD1 (5 bases). CDR3 length: 16 amino acids. Trimming stripped 0 bases from V and 5 bases from J, with 15 bases between. In germline, CDR1 is SGHDT, CDR2 YYEEEE. CDR3 sequence (DNA): TGTGCCAGCAGCTTGGGGCCGGTAGGGGCTGATCAGCCCCAGCATTTT. It codes for CASSLGPVGADQPQHF.

The gene calls are TRBV11-3 and TRBJ2-7; D might be TRBD1 (6 bases). Germline V lookup: CDR1 SGHNT, CDR2 YENEEA. Trimming removed 4 bases at V and 7 bases at J, with 14 bases between. The CDR3 consists of 13 residues. The CDR3 coding sequence is TGTGCCAGCAGCTGGACAGCCTTGGGGGAGCAGTACTTC. This encodes CASSWTALGEQYF. Variable domain in full (rest from reference TRBV11-3 and TRBJ2-7): EAGVVQSPRYKIIEKKQPVAFWCNPISGHNTLYWYLQNLGQGPELLIRYENEEAVDDSQLPKDRFSAERLKGVDSTLKIQPAELGDSAVYLCASSWTALGEQYFGPGTRLTVT.

This clone was seen only once. This chain links TRBV7-6 with TRBJ2-3, with 9 positions matching TRBD1. V shed 1 base, J shed 2 bases, and the junction held 7 bases outside the gene matches. Germline V CDR1 and CDR2: SGHVS, FNYEAQ. The CDR3 spans 17 residues. In DNA form, the CDR3 reads TGTGCCAGCAGCTTAGGGGGACAGGGCGTCCCCACAGATACGCAGTATTTT. As protein: CASSLGGQGVPTDTQYF.

The gene calls are TRBV4-1 and TRBJ1-6, with TRBD1 identical over 8 bases. Germline CDR1 and CDR2: MGHRA and YSYEKL. The CDR3 is 14 amino acids. V was clipped by 4 bases and J by 7 bases; unmatched bases: 3. CDR3 in amino acids: CASSPGGGNSPLHF. The CDR3, as DNA: TGCGCCAGCAGCCCAGGGGGCGGCAATTCACCCCTCCACTTT.

The sample holds a few counts of this clone. The V call is TRBV14, the J call TRBJ1-2; 8 nucleotides line up with TRBD1. CDR3 length equals 15 residues. Germline V gene lookup returns CDR1 SGHDN and CDR2 FVKESK. The V and J ends lost 4 bases and 7 bases, in that order; junction bases with no gene match: 11. In nucleotides, the CDR3 is TGTGCCAGCAGCCCCTTTCAGGGGGCTTCGATTGGCTACACCTTC. It codes for CASSPFQGASIGYTF. Together with reference TRBV14 and TRBJ1-2, the CDR3 gives the full variable domain: EAGVTQFPSHSVIEKGQTVTLRCDPISGHDNLYWYRRVMGKEIKFLLHFVKESKQDESGMPNNRFLAERTGGTYSTLKVQPAELEDSGVYFCASSPFQGASIGYTFGSGTRLTVV.

This chain links TRBV7-2 with TRBJ1-4, with 10 nucleotides matching TRBD1. In germline, CDR1 is SGHTA, CDR2 FQGNSA. The length of the CDR3 is 14 residues. Unmatched junction bases numbered 4, after V lost 5 bases and J lost 7 bases. This CDR3 is CASSTDRGREKLFF. CDR3 sequence (DNA): TGTGCCAGCAGCACTGACAGGGGGCGTGAAAAACTGTTTTTT.

Only one count was recorded for this clone. This sequence joins TRBV6-2 or TRBV6-3 and TRBJ2-3; 8 nucleotides align to TRBD2. Trimming took 2 bases from V and 0 from J; bases not matched to a gene: 4. CDR1 is MNHEY and CDR2 is SVGEGT in the germline V gene. This CDR3 is built from 16 residues. CDR3 sequence reads: CASSYGLAGSTDTQYF. The CDR3 DNA follows: TGTGCCAGCAGTTACGGGCTAGCGGGTAGCACAGATACGCAGTATTTT.

The J gene is TRBJ1-2, the V gene TRBV29-1, with 8 bases lining up with TRBD1. Germline assignment: CDR1 SQVTM and CDR2 ANQGSEA. There are 14 residues in the CDR3. J lost 4 bases, V lost 2 bases, and 6 bases had no gene match. Here the CDR3 reads CSVEQGADFYGYTF. Here the CDR3 DNA reads TGCAGCGTTGAACAGGGGGCGGATTTCTATGGCTACACCTTC. The complete variable domain, with remaining parts taken from reference TRBV29-1 and TRBJ1-2, reads SAVISQKPSRDICQRGTSLTIQCQVDSQVTMMFWYRQQPGQSLTLIATANQGSEATYESGFVIDKFPISRPNLTFSTLTVSNMSPEDSSIYLCSVEQGADFYGYTFGSGTRLTVV.

The chain joins TRBV6-5 to TRBJ2-1; unclear D gene. CDR3 length: 14 amino acids. Per the germline V gene, CDR1 is MNHEY and CDR2 is SVGAGI. V lost 8 bases and J lost 0, with 11 bases in between. The chain's CDR3 is CASSVVSSYNEQFF. The CDR3 region has the DNA TGTGCCAGCTCCGTAGTAAGCTCCTACAATGAGCAGTTCTTC.